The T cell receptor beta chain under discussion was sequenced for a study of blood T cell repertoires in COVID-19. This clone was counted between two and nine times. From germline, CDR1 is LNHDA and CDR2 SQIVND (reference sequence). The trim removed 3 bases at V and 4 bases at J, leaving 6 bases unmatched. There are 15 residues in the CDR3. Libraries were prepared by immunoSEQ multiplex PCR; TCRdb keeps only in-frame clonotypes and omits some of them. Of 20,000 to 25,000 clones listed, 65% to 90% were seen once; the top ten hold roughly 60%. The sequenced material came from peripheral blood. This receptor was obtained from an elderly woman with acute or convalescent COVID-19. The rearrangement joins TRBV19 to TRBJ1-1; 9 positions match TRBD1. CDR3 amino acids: CASSMGDREVTEAFF. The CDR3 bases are TGTGCCAGTAGTATGGGGGACAGGGAGGTCACTGAAGCTTTCTTT. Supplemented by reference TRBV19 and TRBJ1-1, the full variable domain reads DGGITQSPKYLFRKEGQNVTLSCEQNLNHDAMYWYRQDPGQGLRLIYYSQIVNDFQKGDIAEGYSVSREKKESFPLTVTSAQKNPTAFYLCASSMGDREVTEAFFGQGTRLTVV.